At least ten counts were recorded for the clone carrying this T cell receptor beta chain. Its antigen is undetermined. CD8+CD4-CCR7+CD45RA+ cells were sorted as naive CD8 T cells. These data come from a study of molecular identifiers for immune sequencing clone quantification. Findings and caveats of the study: Clones exceeding 20 RNA copies carried over 99% of effector molecules but under 1% of naive-cell molecules. Sizes of highly expanded clones could be underestimated through identical TCRs sharing a barcode.

This CDR3 has 18 amino acids. In germline, CDR1 is MDHEN, CDR2 SYDVKM. Trimming pared 3 bases from V and 5 bases from J, leaving 22 bases between. It was with previously described methods and listed TCR primers that bulk TCR libraries were made. MiXCR was run by TCRdb on the PCR reads, yielding one entry per CDR3 protein. The table shows 400,000 to 600,000 distinct CDR3 sequences, with about a fifth occurring only once. The material sequenced was naive CD8+ T cells from blood, with Jurkat cell RNA spiked in. Subset denoted: FACS-sorted CD8+CD4-CCR7+CD45RA+ naive T cells. The chain recombines TRBV28 with TRBJ2-2; perhaps D is TRBD1 or TRBD2 (5 bases each). This TCR derives from a human donor in good health. Some libraries in this study had Jurkat cell RNA spiked in. CDR3 nucleotide sequence: TGTGCCAGCAGTTTGACCCCGGACGAGGGGCTTGGGACCGGGGAGCTGTTTTTT. Amino acids: CASSLTPDEGLGTGELFF.